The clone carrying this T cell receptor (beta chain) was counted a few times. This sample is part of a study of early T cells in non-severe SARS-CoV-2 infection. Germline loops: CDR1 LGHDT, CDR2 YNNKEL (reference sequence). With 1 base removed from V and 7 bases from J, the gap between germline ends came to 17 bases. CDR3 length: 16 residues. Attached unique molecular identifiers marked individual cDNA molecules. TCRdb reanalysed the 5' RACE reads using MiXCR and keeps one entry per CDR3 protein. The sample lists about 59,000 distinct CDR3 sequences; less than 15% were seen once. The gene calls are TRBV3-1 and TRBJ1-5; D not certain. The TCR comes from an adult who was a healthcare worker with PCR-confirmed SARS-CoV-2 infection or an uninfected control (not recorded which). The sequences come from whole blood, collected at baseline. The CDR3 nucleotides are TGTGCCAGCAGCCAAGCAGCCGGGATCTTGGGGCAGCCCCAGCATTTT. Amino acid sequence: CASSQAAGILGQPQHF.